The clone carrying this T cell receptor beta chain was seen a few times. Antigen: not known. Baseline, cycle 4 day 1, and cycle 7 day 1 were the blood sampling points. The V gene lost 6 bases and the J gene lost 9 bases, with 11 bases spanning the gap. CDR3 size: 11 residues. In germline, CDR1 is SNHLY, CDR2 FYNNEI. The data were obtained in a study of OX40 agonist ivuxolimab in advanced cancers. The study, taken as a whole, reports: CD8+ T cells averaged more expanded clones than CD4+.

Assay used: immunoSEQ multiplex PCR; TCRdb lists only in-frame clones, some missing. The table has approximately 58,000 clones, approximately 86% seen once. Sequenced material: CD4+ or CD8+ T cells sorted from blood, taken in a trial of the OX40 agonist ivuxolimab. The sequence was obtained from an adult with an advanced solid tumor such as melanoma, head and neck, liver or kidney cancer. The V call is TRBV2, the J call TRBJ1-1, with no clear D. CDR3 nucleotide sequence: TGTGCCAGCAGCCCGAGGAGTCAAGCTTTCTTT. It translates to CASSPRSQAFF. The full variable domain, completed using reference TRBV2 and TRBJ1-1, is EPEVTQTPSHQVTQMGQEVILRCVPISNHLYFYWYRQILGQKVEFLVSFYNNEISEKSEIFDDQFSVERPDGSNFTLKIRSTKLEDSAMYFCASSPRSQAFFGQGTRLTVV.